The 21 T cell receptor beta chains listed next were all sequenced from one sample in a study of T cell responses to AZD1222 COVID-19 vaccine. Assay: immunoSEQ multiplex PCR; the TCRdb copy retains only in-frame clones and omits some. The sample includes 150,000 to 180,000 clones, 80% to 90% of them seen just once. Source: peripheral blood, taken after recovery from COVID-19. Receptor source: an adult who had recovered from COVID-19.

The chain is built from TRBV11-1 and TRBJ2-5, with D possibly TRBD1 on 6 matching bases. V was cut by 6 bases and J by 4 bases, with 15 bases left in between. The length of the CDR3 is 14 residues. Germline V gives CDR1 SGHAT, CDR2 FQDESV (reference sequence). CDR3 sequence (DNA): TGTGCCAGCAGGCTCGATACAGGGATAGAGACCCAGTACTTC. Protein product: CASRLDTGIETQYF.

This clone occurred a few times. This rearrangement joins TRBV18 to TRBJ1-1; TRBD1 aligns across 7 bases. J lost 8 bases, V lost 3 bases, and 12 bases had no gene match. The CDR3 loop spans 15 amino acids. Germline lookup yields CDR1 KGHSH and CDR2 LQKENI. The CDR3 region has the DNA TGTGCCAGCTCACCTCTTCCGGGCCAGACAGGGGAAGCTTTCTTT. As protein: CASSPLPGQTGEAFF.

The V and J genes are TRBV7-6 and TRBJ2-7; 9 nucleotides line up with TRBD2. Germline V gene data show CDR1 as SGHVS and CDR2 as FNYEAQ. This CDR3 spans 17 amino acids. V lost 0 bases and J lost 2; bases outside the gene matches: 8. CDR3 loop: CASSLATPSGAAYEQYF. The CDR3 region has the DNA TGTGCCAGCAGCTTAGCGACCCCTAGCGGGGCAGCCTACGAGCAGTACTTC.

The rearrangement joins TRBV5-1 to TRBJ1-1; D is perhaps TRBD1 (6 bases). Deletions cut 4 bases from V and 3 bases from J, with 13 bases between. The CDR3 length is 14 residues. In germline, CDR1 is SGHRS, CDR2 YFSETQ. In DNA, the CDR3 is TGCGCCAGCAGCGCGGGACAAGCATACACTGAAGCTTTCTTT. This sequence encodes CASSAGQAYTEAFF. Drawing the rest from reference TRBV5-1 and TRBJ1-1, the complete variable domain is KAGVTQTPRYLIKTRGQQVTLSCSPISGHRSVSWYQQTPGQGLQFLFEYFSETQRNKGNFPGRFSGRQFSNSRSEMNVSTLELGDSALYLCASSAGQAYTEAFFGQGTRLTVV.

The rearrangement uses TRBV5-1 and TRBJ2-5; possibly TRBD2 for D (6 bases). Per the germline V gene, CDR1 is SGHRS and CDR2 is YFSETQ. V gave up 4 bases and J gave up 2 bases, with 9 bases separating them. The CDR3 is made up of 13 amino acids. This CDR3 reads CASSAGLQETQYF. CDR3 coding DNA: TGCGCCAGCAGCGCGGGACTGCAAGAGACCCAGTACTTC. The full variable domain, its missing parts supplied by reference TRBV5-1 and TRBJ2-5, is KAGVTQTPRYLIKTRGQQVTLSCSPISGHRSVSWYQQTPGQGLQFLFEYFSETQRNKGNFPGRFSGRQFSNSRSEMNVSTLELGDSALYLCASSAGLQETQYFGPGTRLLVL.

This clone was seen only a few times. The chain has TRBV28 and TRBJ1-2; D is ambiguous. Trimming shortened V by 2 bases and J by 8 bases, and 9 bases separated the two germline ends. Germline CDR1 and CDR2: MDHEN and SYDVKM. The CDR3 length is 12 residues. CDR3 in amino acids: CASSLAGNGYTF. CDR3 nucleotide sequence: TGTGCCAGCAGTTTAGCTGGGAACGGCTACACCTTC.

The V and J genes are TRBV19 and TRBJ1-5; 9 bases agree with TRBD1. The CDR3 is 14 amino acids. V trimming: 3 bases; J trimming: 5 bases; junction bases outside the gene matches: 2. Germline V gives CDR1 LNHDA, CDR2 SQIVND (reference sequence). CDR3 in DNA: TGTGCCAGTAGTATTCGACAGGGGGATCAGCCCCAGCATTTT. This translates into CASSIRQGDQPQHF.

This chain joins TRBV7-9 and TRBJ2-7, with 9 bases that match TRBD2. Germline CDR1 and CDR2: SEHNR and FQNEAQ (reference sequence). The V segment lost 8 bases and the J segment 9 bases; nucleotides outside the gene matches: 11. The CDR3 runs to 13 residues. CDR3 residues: CASSTSGRPVQYF. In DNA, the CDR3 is TGTGCCAGCTCTACTAGCGGGCGGCCGGTGCAGTACTTC.

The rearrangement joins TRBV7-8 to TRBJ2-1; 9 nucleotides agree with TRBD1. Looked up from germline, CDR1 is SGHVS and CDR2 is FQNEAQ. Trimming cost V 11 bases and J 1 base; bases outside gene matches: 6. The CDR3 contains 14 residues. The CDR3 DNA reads TGTGCCGTGGGACAGGGCGTTTCCTACAATGAGCAGTTCTTC. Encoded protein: CAVGQGVSYNEQFF.

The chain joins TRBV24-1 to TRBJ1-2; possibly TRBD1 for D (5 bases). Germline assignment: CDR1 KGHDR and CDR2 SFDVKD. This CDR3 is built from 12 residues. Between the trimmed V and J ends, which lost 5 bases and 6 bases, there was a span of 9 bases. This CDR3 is CATSGEGNGYTF. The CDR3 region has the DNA TGTGCCACCAGTGGGGAGGGGAATGGCTACACCTTC.

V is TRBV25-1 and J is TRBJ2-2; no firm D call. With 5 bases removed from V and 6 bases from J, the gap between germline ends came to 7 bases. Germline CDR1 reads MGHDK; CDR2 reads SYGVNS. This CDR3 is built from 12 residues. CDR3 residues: CASSTYPGELFF. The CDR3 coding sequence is TGTGCCAGCAGTACTTATCCCGGGGAGCTGTTTTTT.

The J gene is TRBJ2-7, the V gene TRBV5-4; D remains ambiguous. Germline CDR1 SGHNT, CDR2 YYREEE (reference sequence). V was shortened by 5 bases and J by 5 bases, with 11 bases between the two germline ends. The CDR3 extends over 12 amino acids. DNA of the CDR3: TGTGCCAGCAGATCCGGGTCCGACGAGCAGTACTTC. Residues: CASRSGSDEQYF.

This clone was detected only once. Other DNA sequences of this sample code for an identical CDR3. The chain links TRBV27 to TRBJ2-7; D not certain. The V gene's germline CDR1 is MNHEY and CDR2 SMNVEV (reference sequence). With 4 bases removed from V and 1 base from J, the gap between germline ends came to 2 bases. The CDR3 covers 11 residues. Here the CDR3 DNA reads TGTGCCAGCAGTTCTTCCTACGAGCAGTACTTC. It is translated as CASSSSYEQYF.

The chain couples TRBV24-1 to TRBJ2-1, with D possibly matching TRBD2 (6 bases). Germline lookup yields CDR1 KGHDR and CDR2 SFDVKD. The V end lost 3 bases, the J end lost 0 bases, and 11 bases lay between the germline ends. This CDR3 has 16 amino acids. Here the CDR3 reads CATSDGGTSSYNEQFF. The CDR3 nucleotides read TGTGCCACCAGTGATGGGGGGACGAGCTCCTACAATGAGCAGTTCTTC.

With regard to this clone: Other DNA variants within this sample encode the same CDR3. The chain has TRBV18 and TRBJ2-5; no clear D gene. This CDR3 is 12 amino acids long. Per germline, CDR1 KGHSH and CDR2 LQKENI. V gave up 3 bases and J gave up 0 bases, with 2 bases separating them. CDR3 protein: CASSPNQETQYF. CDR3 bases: TGTGCCAGCTCACCGAACCAAGAGACCCAGTACTTC.

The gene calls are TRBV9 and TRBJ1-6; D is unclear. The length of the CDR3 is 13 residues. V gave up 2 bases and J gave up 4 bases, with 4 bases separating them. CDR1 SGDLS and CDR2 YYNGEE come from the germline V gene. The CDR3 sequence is CASSVEYNSPLHF. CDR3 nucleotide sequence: TGTGCCAGCAGCGTCGAGTATAATTCACCCCTCCACTTT.

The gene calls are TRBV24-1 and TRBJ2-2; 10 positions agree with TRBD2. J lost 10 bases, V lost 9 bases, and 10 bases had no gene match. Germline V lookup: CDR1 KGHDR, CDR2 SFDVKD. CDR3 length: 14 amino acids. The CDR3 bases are TGTGCCACCGAAGGGACTAGCGTTACCTCGGAGCTGTTTTTT. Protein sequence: CATEGTSVTSELFF.

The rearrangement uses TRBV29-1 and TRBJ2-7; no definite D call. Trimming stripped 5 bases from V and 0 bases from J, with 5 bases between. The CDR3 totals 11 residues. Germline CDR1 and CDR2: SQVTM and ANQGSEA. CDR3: CSVRISYEQYF. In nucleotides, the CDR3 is TGCAGCGTTAGAATCTCCTACGAGCAGTACTTC.

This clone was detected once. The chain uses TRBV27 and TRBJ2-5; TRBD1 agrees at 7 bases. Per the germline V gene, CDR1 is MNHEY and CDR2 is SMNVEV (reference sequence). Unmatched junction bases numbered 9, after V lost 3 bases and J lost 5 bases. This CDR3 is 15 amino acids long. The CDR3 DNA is TGTGCCAGCAGTTTTACAGGGGCCCCAGTGGAGACCCAGTACTTC. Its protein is CASSFTGAPVETQYF.

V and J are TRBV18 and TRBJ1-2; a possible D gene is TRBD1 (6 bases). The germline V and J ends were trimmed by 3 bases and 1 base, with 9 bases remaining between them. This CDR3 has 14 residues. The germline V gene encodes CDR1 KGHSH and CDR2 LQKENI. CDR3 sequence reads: CASSPGHVNYGYTF. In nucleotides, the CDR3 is TGTGCCAGCTCACCGGGACACGTTAACTATGGCTACACCTTC. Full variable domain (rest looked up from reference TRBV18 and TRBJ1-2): NAGVMQNPRHLVRRRGQEARLRCSPMKGHSHVYWYRQLPEEGLKFMVYLQKENIIDESGMPKERFSAEFPKEGPSILRIQQVVRGDSAAYFCASSPGHVNYGYTFGSGTRLTVV.

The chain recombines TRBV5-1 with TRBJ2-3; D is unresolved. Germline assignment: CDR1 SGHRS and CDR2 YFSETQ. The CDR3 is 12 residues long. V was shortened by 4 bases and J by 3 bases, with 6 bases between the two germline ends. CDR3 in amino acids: CASSRRTDTQYF. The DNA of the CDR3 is TGCGCCAGCAGCCGACGAACAGATACGCAGTATTTT.